This T cell receptor beta chain is from a study of blood T cell repertoires in COVID-19. V gave up 3 bases and J gave up 2 bases, with 8 bases separating them. This CDR3 is built from 14 residues. Germline-derived CDR1 and CDR2 are LNHDA and SQIVND (reference sequence). The assay was immunoSEQ multiplex PCR, and TCRdb's table has in-frame clones only and misses some. The sample holds under 400,000 clones; around 87% are singletons and the top ten take 5% to 8.5%. The sample comprised peripheral blood. The chain uses TRBV19 and TRBJ1-3; no clear D gene. The sequence came from a man younger than 30 with active or convalescent COVID-19. The CDR3: CASSIGGPGNTIYF. The CDR3 DNA reads TGTGCCAGTAGTATTGGAGGGCCTGGAAACACCATATATTTT.